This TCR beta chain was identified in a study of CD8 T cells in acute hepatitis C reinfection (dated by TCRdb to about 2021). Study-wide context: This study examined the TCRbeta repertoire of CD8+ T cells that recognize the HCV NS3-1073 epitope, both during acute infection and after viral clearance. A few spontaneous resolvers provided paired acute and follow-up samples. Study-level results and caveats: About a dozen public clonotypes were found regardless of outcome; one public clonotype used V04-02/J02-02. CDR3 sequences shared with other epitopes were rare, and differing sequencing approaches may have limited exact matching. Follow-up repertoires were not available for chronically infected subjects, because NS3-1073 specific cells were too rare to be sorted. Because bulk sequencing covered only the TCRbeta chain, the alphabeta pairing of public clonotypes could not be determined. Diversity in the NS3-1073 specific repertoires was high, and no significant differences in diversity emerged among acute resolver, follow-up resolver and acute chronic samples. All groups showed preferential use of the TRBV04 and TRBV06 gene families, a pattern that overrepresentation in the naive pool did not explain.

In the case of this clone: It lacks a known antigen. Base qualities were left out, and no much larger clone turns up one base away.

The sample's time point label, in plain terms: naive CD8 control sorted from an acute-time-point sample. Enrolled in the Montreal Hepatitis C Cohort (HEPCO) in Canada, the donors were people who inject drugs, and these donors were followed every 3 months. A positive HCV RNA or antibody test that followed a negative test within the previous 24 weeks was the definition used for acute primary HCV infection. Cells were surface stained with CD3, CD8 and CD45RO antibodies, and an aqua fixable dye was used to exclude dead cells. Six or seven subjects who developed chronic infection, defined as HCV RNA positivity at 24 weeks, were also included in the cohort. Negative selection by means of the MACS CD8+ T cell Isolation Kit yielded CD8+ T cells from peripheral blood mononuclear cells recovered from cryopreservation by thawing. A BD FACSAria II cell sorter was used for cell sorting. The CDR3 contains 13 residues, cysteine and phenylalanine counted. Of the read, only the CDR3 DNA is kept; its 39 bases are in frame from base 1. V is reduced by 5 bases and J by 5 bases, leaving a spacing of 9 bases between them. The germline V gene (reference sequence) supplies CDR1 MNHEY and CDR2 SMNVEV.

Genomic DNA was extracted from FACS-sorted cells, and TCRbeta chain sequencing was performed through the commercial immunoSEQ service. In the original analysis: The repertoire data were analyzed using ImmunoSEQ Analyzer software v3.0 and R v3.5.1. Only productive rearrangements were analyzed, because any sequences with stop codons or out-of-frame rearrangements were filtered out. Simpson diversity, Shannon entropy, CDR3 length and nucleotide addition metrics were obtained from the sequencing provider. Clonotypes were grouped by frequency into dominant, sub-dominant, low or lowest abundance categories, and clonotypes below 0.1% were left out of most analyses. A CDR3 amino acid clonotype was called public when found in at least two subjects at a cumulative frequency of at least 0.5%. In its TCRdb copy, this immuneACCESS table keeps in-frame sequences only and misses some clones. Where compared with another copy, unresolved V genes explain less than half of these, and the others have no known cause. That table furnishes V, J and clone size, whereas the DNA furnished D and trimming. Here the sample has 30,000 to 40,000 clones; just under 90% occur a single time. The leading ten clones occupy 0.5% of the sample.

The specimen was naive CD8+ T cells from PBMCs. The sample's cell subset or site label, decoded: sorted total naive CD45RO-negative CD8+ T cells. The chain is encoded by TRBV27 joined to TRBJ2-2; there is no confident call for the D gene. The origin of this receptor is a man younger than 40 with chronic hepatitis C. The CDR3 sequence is CASSPILTGELFF. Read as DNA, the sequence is TGTGCCAGCAGTCCCATTCTTACCGGGGAGCTGTTTTTT.